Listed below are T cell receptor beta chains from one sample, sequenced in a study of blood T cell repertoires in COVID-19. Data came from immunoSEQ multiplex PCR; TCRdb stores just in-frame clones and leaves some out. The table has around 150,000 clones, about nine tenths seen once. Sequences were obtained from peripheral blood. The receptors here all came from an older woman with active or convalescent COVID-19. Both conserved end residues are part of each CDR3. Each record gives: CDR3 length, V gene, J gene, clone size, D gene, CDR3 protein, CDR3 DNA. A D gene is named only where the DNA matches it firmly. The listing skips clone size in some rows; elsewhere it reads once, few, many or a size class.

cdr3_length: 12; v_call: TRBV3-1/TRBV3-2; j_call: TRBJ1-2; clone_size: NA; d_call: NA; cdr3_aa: CASSQTNYGYTF; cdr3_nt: TGTGCCAGCAGCCAAACAAACTATGGCTACACCTTC
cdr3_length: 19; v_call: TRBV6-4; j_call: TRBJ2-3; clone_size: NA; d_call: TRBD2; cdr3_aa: CASSDEAWSSGGGTDTQYF; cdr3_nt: TGTGCCAGCAGTGACGAGGCTTGGTCTAGCGGGGGAGGCACAGATACGCAGTATTTT
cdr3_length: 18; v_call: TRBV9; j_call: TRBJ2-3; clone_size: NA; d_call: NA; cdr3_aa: CASSDDAPRGASTDTQYF; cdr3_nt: TGTGCCAGCAGCGACGACGCCCCACGGGGGGCGAGCACAGATACGCAGTATTTT
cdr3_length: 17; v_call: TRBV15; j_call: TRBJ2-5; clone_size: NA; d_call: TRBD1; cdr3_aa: CATSRGEYYRGQETQYF; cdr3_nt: TGTGCCACCAGCAGAGGCGAATACTACAGGGGTCAAGAGACCCAGTACTTC
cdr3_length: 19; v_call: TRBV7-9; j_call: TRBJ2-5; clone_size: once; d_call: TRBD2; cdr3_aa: CASSHSSASGTNIQETQYF; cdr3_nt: TGTGCCAGCAGCCACAGCTCAGCATCCGGGACTAACATCCAAGAGACCCAGTACTTC
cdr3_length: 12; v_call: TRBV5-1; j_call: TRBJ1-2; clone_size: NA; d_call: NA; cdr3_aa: CASSTDYHGYTF; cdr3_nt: TGCGCCAGCAGCACGGACTATCATGGCTACACCTTC
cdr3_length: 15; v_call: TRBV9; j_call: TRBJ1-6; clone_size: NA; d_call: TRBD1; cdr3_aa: CASSALGTVNSPLHF; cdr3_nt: TGTGCCAGCAGCGCCCTGGGGACAGTCAATTCACCCCTCCACTTT
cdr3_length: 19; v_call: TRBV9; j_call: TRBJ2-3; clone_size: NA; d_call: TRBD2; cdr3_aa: CASSPMLAGGRRRTDTQYF; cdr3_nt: TGTGCCAGCAGCCCAATGCTAGCGGGGGGGAGAAGACGCACAGATACGCAGTATTTT
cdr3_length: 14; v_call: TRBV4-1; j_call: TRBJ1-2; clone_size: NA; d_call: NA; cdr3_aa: CASSQDGGRYGYTF; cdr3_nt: TGCGCCAGCAGCCAAGACGGAGGTAGATATGGCTACACCTTC
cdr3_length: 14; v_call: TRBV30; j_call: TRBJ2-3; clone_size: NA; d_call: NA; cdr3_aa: CAWSSGGRTDTQYF; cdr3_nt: TGTGCCTGGAGTTCTGGAGGGCGCACAGATACGCAGTATTTT
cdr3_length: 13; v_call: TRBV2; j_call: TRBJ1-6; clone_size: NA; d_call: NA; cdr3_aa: CASSDRGGSPLHF; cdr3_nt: TGTGCCAGCAGTGATCGGGGGGGATCACCCCTCCACTTT
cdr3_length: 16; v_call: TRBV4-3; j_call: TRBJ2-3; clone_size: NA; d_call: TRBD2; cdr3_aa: CASSQGTSGSTDTQYF; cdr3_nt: TGCGCCAGCAGCCAAGGGACTAGCGGGTCCACAGATACGCAGTATTTT
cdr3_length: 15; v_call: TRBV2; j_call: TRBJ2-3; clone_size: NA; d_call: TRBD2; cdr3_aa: CASSVSGAGVNTQYF; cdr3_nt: TGTGCCAGCAGTGTGAGCGGGGCTGGTGTGAATACGCAGTATTTT
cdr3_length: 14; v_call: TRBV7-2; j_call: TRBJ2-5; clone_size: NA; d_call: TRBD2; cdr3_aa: CASSFGRGGETQYF; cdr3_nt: TGTGCCAGCAGCTTCGGGCGCGGGGGGGAGACCCAGTACTTC
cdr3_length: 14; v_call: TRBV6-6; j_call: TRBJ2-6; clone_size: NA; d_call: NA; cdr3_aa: CASSYGTDYNVLTF; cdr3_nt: TGTGCCAGCAGTTACGGTACAGACTACAACGTCCTGACTTTC
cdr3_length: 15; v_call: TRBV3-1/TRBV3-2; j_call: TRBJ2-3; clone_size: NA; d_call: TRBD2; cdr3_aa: CASSQEPGGTDTQYF; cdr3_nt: TGTGCCAGCAGCCAAGAACCGGGGGGGACAGATACGCAGTATTTT
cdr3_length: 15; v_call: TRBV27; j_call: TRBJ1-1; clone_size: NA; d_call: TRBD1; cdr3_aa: CASSSLQGVRTEAFF; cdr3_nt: TGTGCCAGCAGCTCTTTACAGGGGGTTAGAACTGAAGCTTTCTTT
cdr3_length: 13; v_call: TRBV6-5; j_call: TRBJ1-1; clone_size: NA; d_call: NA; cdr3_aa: CASSLQVRTEAFF; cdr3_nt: TGTGCCAGCAGTCTTCAGGTTAGGACTGAAGCTTTCTTT
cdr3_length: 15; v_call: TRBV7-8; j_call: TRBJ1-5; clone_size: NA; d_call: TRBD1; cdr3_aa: CASSDRQGQGQPQHF; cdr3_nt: TGTGCCAGCAGCGACCGACAGGGCCAAGGCCAGCCCCAGCATTTT
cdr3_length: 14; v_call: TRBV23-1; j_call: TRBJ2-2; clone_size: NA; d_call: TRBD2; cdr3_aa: CASWGGRNTGELFF; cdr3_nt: TGCGCCAGCTGGGGGGGAAGGAACACCGGGGAGCTGTTTTTT
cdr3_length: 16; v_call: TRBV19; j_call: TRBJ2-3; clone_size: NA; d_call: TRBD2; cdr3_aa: CASSPWTSDPKDTQYF; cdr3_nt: TGTGCCAGTAGCCCATGGACTAGCGATCCAAAAGATACGCAGTATTTT
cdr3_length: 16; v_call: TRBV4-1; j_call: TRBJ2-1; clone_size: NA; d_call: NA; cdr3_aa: CASSQDPGSGYNEQFF; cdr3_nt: TGCGCCAGCAGCCAAGATCCAGGCAGTGGATACAATGAGCAGTTCTTC
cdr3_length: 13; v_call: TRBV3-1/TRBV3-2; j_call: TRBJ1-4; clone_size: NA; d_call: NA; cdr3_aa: CASSPGTFEKLFF; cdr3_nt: TGTGCCAGCAGCCCTGGGACTTTTGAAAAACTGTTTTTT
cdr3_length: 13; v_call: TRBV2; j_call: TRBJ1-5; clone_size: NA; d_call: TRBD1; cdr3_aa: CASRIGGWEPQHF; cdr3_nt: TGTGCCAGCAGGATAGGGGGCTGGGAGCCCCAGCATTTT
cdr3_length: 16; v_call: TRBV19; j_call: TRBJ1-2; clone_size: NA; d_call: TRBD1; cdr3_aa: CASSTNTGTGGNGYTF; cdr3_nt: TGTGCCAGTAGTACAAACACCGGGACAGGGGGCAATGGCTACACCTTC
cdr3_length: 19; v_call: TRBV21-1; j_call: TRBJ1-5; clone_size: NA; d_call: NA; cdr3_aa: CASRCRRQGVSSGNQPQHF; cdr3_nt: TGTGCCAGCAGATGCCGAAGACAGGGGGTATCGTCTGGCAATCAGCCCCAGCATTTT
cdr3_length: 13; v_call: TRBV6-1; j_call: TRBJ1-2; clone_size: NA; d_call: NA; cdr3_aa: CASSEAGRGGYTF; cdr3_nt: TGTGCCAGCAGTGAAGCAGGGAGGGGTGGCTACACCTTC
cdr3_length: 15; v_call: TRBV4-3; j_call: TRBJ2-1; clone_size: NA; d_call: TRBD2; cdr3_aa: CASSIDGGAGNEQFF; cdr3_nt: TGCGCCAGCAGTATAGACGGGGGGGCGGGAAATGAGCAGTTCTTC
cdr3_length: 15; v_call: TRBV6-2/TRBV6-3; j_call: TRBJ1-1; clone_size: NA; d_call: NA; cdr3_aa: CASSRRTGVNTEAFF; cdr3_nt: TGTGCCAGCAGTCGACGGACGGGGGTGAACACTGAAGCTTTCTTT
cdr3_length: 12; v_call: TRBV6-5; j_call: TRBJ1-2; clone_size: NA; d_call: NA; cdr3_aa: CASTNLNYGYTF; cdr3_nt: TGTGCCAGCACTAATCTTAACTATGGCTACACCTTC
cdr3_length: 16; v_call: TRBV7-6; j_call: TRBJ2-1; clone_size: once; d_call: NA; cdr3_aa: CASSSSVRPPYNEQFF; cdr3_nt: TGTGCCAGCAGCTCAAGCGTTCGGCCGCCCTACAATGAGCAGTTCTTC
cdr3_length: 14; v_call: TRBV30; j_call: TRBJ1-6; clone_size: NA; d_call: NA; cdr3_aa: CAWSLAGRGSPLHF; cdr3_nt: TGTGCCTGGAGTCTCGCGGGCAGGGGTTCACCCCTCCACTTT
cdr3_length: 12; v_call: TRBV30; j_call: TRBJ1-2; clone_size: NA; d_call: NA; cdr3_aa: CALSGGPYGYTF; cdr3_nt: TGTGCCTTGTCCGGGGGGCCCTATGGCTACACCTTC
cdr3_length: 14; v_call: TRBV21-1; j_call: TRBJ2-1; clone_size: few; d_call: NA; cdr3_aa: CASSPTSGGAEQFF; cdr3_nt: TGTGCCAGCAGCCCCACTAGCGGGGGGGCTGAGCAGTTCTTC
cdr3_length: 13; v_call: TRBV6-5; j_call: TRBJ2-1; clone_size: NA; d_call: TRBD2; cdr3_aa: CASTSGWSDEQFF; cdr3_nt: TGTGCCAGCACTAGCGGGTGGAGCGATGAGCAGTTCTTC
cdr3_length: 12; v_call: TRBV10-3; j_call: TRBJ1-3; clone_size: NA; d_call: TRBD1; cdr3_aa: CATRGLVNTIYF; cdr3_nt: TGTGCCACCAGGGGGCTCGTAAACACCATATATTTT
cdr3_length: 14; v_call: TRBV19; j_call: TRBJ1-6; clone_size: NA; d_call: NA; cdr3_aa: CASSIDRGYSPLHF; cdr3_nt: TGTGCCAGTAGTATAGATCGAGGGTATTCACCCCTCCACTTT
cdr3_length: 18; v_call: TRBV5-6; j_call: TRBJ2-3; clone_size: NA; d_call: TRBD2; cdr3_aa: CASSFGTSGAALKGTQYF; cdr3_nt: TGTGCCAGCAGCTTCGGGACTAGCGGGGCGGCGTTGAAAGGTACGCAGTATTTT
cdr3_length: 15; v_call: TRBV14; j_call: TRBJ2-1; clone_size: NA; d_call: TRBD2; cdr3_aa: CASSPLAGANNEQFF; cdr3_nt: TGTGCCAGCAGCCCCCTAGCGGGGGCCAACAATGAGCAGTTCTTC
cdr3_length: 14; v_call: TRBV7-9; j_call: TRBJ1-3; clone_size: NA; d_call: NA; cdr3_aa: CASSLQGTGNTIYF; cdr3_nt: TGTGCCAGCAGCTTACAGGGAACCGGAAACACCATATATTTT
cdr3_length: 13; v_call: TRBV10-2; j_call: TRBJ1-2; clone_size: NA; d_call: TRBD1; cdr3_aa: CATKQGGDYGYTF; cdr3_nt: TGCGCCACAAAACAGGGGGGGGACTATGGCTACACCTTC
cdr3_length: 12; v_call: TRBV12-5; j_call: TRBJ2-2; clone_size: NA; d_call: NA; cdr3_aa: CASGSRTGELFF; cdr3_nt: TGTGCTAGTGGTTCTCGCACCGGGGAGCTGTTTTTT
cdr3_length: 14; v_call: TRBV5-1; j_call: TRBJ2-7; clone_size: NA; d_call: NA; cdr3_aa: CASSLGDNSYEQYF; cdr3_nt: TGCGCCAGCAGCTTGGGGGACAACTCCTACGAGCAGTACTTC
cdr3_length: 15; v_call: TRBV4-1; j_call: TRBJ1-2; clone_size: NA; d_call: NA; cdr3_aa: CASSQLVVPNYGYTF; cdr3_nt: TGCGCCAGCAGCCAACTAGTCGTCCCTAACTATGGCTACACCTTC
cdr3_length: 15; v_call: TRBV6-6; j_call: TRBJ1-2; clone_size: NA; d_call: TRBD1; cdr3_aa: CASSYFPGQGRGYTF; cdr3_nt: TGTGCCAGCAGTTACTTCCCGGGACAGGGGAGAGGCTACACCTTC
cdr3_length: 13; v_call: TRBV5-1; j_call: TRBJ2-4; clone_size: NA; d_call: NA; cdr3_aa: CASSLNRENIQYF; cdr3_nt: TGCGCCAGCAGTCTCAACAGGGAAAACATTCAGTACTTC
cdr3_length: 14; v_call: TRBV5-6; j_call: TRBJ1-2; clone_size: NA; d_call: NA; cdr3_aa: CASTLRFSNYGYTF; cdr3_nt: TGTGCCAGCACCCTCAGATTTTCTAACTATGGCTACACCTTC
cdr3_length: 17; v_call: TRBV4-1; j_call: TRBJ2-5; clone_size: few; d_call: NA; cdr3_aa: CASSQDLGRFGKETQYF; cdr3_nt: TGCGCCAGCAGCCAAGATCTCGGCCGATTCGGGAAGGAGACCCAGTACTTC
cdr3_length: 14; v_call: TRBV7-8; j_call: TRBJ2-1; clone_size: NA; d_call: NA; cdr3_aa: CASSLGSNYNEQFF; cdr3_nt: TGTGCCAGCAGCTTAGGTTCCAACTACAATGAGCAGTTCTTC
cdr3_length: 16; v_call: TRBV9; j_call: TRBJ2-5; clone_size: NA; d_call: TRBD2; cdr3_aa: CASSPSLLAAQETQYF; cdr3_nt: TGTGCCAGCAGCCCAAGCCTACTAGCGGCCCAAGAGACCCAGTACTTC
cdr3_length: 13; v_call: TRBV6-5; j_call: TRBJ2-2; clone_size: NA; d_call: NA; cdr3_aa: CASSPQFGGELFF; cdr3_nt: TGTGCCAGCAGTCCCCAGTTTGGCGGGGAGCTGTTTTTT
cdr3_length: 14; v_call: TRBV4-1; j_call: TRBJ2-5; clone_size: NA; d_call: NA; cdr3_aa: CASSQGTDQETQYF; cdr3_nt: TGCGCCAGCAGCCAAGGGACAGACCAAGAGACCCAGTACTTC
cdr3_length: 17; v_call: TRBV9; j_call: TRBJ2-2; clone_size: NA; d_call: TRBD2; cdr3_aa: CASSVGLAGAPTGELFF; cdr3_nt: TGTGCCAGCAGCGTAGGACTAGCGGGGGCCCCCACCGGGGAGCTGTTTTTT
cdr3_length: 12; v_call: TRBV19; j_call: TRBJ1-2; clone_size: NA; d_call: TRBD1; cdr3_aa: CASSNRGYGYTF; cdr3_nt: TGTGCCAGTAGCAACAGGGGATACGGCTACACCTTC
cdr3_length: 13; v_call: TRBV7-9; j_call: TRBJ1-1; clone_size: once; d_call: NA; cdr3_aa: CASSFLGQTVLEF; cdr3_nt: TGTGCCAGCAGCTTCCTCGGACAGACTGTATTGGAATTT
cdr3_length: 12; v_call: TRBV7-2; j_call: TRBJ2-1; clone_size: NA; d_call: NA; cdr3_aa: CASSRDGGEQFF; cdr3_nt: TGTGCCAGCAGTCGAGACGGAGGTGAGCAGTTCTTC
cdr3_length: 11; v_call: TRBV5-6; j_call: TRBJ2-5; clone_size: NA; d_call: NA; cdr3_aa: CASSLEQTQYF; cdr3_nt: TGTGCCAGCAGCTTGGAGCAGACCCAGTACTTC